One sample yielded the 15 T cell receptor beta chains listed below, sequenced in a study of CD4 T cells in relation to SARS-CoV-2 and coronaviruses. Their target antigens are unknown. The protocol was immunoSEQ multiplex PCR, while the TCRdb copy is restricted to in-frame clones and leaves out a portion. Of 25,000 to 30,000 clones listed, about 75% are singletons. Before the COVID-19 pandemic, during about 2010-2018, CD4+ T cells were taken from unexposed donors. CD4+ T cells were isolated from the cells after about ten days of culture. Sequencing was carried out using CD4+ T cells from PBMCs, cultured in vitro. These receptors were taken from a human donor in good health.

This rearrangement joins TRBV5-1 to TRBJ2-1; TRBD2 aligns across 11 bases. The CDR3 is made up of 14 amino acids. Germline trimming cut 4 bases from V and 7 bases from J; bases unmatched to any gene: 4. Germline V gene data show CDR1 as SGHRS and CDR2 as YFSETQ. CDR3 protein: CASSPGLADNEQFF. Here the CDR3 DNA reads TGCGCCAGCAGCCCGGGACTAGCGGATAATGAGCAGTTCTTC.

This clone was counted between two and nine times. The rearrangement links TRBV3-1 (or the pseudogene TRBV3-2) to TRBJ2-1; the match to TRBD2 covers 8 bases. The V and J ends lost 1 base and 12 bases, in that order; junction bases with no gene match: 8. Looked up from germline, CDR1 is LGHDT and CDR2 is YNNKEL (reference sequence). This CDR3 spans 14 amino acids. Written as DNA, the CDR3 is TGTGCCAGCAGCCAAGGTTGGCGGGGGGTTGCGCAGTTCTTC. It translates to CASSQGWRGVAQFF.

This clone counts as large. The chain is built from TRBV5-1 and TRBJ2-2; no reliable D call. V was clipped by 0 bases and J by 1 base, with 7 bases between them. The CDR3 has 15 amino acids. From germline, CDR1 is SGHRS and CDR2 YFSETQ. The DNA for the CDR3 is TGCGCCAGCAGCTTGGTTGCCGGGAACACCGGGGAGCTGTTTTTT. It codes for CASSLVAGNTGELFF.

This clone was observed a handful of times. This chain connects TRBV5-1 to TRBJ2-7; D is unclear. The V and J ends lost 4 bases and 4 bases respectively, with 9 bases between them. Germline V CDR1 and CDR2: SGHRS, YFSETQ. This CDR3 comprises 12 residues. CDR3 nucleotides: TGCGCCAGCAGCCTCGACCGTTACGAGCAGTACTTC. This encodes CASSLDRYEQYF. The full variable domain, in which reference TRBV5-1 and TRBJ2-7 provide the parts outside the CDR3, is KAGVTQTPRYLIKTRGQQVTLSCSPISGHRSVSWYQQTPGQGLQFLFEYFSETQRNKGNFPGRFSGRQFSNSRSEMNVSTLELGDSALYLCASSLDRYEQYFGPGTRLTVT.

This clone occurred a few times. The chain couples TRBV19 to TRBJ1-3; no reliable D call. The V end lost 7 bases, the J end lost 4 bases, and 8 bases lay between the germline ends. The germline V gene encodes CDR1 LNHDA and CDR2 SQIVND (reference sequence). CDR3 length equals 12 residues. The CDR3 sequence: CASTSPGNTIYF. CDR3 nucleotides: TGTGCCAGTACCTCGCCCGGAAACACCATATATTTT.

This clone has a handful of counts. The chain combines TRBV10-2 with TRBJ1-5; D is perhaps TRBD1 (5 bases). The CDR3 runs 17 residues. Deletions cut 3 bases from V and 3 bases from J, with 18 bases between. CDR1 and CDR2 from the germline V gene are WSHSY and SAAADI. DNA of the CDR3: TGCGCCAGCAGTGATGCGATGGGGGGGACGAACAATCAGCCCCAGCATTTT. Amino acids: CASSDAMGGTNNQPQHF.

In this sample, this clone turned up a few times. The V gene is TRBV7-3, the J gene TRBJ2-5, with 7 nucleotides matching TRBD2. This CDR3 comprises 15 residues. Germline V CDR1 and CDR2: SGHTA, FQGTGA. Unmatched junction bases numbered 8, after V lost 3 bases and J lost 4 bases. The CDR3 reads CASSFSGWGRETQYF. Here the CDR3 DNA reads TGTGCCAGCAGCTTTAGCGGGTGGGGGAGAGAGACCCAGTACTTC.

This rearrangement joins TRBV5-4 to TRBJ2-3, with D possibly TRBD2 on 5 matching bases. Trimming left V 0 bases short and J 2 bases short, with 19 bases between. The CDR3 has 18 amino acids. CDR1 is SGHNT and CDR2 is YYREEE in the germline V gene (reference sequence). The CDR3 region has the DNA TGTGCCAGCAGCTTGGGAATAAGGACTCTTCGCTTCACAGATACGCAGTATTTT. It codes for CASSLGIRTLRFTDTQYF.

The chain employs TRBV7-2 and TRBJ1-1, with a possible D match to TRBD1 (5 bases). This CDR3 is 15 amino acids long. Germline V CDR1 and CDR2: SGHTA, FQGNSA. The germline V and J ends were trimmed by 2 bases and 4 bases, with 14 bases remaining between them. CDR3 DNA sequence: TGTGCCAGCAGCTTATTGGGGACCCGGGGCACTGAAGCTTTCTTT. Protein: CASSLLGTRGTEAFF.

This chain uses TRBV6-1 with TRBJ1-2; D is undetermined. This CDR3 contains 12 residues. V shed 2 bases and J shed 8 bases, with 9 bases lying between them. Germline V gene sequence: CDR1 MNHNS, CDR2 SASEGT. The CDR3 here is CASSEQRQGYTF. The CDR3 DNA reads as TGTGCCAGCAGTGAACAACGCCAGGGCTACACCTTC.

This chain joins TRBV18 and TRBJ2-6; perhaps TRBD2 as D (5 bases). Germline assignment: CDR1 KGHSH and CDR2 LQKENI. Trimming cost V 2 bases and J 8 bases, with 7 bases left between them. The CDR3 is 13 residues long. Here the CDR3 reads CASSPGEPNVLTF. The CDR3 nucleotides are TGTGCCAGCTCACCAGGGGAGCCCAACGTCCTGACTTTC.

The V call is TRBV5-3, the J call TRBJ1-2; no firm D call. TRBV5-3 is designated an ORF whose function remains uncertain. The CDR3 extends over 17 amino acids. V lost 4 bases to trimming and J lost 0 bases, with 19 bases between them. The CDR3 DNA is TGTGCCAGAAGCCATCCAATTCCCCGCCACCCTAACTATGGCTACACCTTC. Protein sequence: CARSHPIPRHPNYGYTF.

The genes are TRBV18 and TRBJ2-1; the D call may be TRBD1 or TRBD2 (5 bases each). Germline CDR1 reads KGHSH; CDR2 reads LQKENI. The CDR3 has 15 amino acids. V was shortened by 4 bases and J by 4 bases, with 14 bases between the two germline ends. The CDR3 sequence: CASSRPGTEYNEQFF. In nucleotides, the CDR3 is TGTGCCAGCTCACGTCCCGGGACGGAGTACAATGAGCAGTTCTTC.

The gene calls are TRBV2 and TRBJ1-2; D possibly corresponds to TRBD1 (6 bases). The CDR3 contains 15 residues. Germline assignment: CDR1 SNHLY and CDR2 FYNNEI. V was pared by 5 bases and J by 4 bases, with 17 bases between. The CDR3 sequence: CASSKDSLLSYGYTF. The CDR3 DNA reads as TGTGCCAGCAGTAAGGACAGTCTCCTCTCCTATGGCTACACCTTC.

The chain links TRBV10-3 to TRBJ2-7; 9 bases map to TRBD2. CDR1 is ENHRY and CDR2 is SYGVKD in the germline V gene. This CDR3 has 13 residues. Losses at the gene ends were 9 bases for V and 1 base for J; bases not matched to a gene: 4. Here the CDR3 DNA reads TGTGCCATAATGACTAGCGGATCCTACGAGCAGTACTTC. This encodes CAIMTSGSYEQYF.